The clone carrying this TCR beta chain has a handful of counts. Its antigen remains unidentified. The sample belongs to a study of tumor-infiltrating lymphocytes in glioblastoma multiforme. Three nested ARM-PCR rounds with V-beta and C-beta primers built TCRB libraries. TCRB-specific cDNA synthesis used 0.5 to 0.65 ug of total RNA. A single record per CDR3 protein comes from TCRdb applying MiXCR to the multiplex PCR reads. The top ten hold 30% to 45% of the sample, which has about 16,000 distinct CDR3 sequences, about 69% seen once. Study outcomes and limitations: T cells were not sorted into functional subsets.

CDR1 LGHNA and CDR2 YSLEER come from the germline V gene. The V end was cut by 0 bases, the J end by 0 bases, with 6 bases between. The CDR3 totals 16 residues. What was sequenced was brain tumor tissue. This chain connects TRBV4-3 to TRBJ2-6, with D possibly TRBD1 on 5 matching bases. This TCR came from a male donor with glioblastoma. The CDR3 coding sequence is TGCGCCAGCAGCCAAGAACAGGCCTCTGGGGCCAACGTCCTGACTTTC. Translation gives CASSQEQASGANVLTF.